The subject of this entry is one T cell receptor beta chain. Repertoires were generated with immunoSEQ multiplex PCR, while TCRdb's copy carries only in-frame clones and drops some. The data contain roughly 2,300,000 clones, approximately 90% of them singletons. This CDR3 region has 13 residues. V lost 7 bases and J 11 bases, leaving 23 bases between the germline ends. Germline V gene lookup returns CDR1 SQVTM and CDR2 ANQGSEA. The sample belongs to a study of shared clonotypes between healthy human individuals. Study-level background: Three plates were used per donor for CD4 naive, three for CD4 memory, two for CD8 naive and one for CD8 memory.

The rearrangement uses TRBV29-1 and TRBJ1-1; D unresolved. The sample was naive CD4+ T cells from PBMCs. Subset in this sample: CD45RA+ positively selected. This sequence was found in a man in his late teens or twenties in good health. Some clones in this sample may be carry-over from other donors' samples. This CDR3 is CSGEDALGVIAFF. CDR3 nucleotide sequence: TGCAGCGGCGAAGATGCCTTAGGTGTTATCGCTTTCTTT. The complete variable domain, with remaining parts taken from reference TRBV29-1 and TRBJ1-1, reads SAVISQKPSRDICQRGTSLTIQCQVDSQVTMMFWYRQQPGQSLTLIATANQGSEATYESGFVIDKFPISRPNLTFSTLTVSNMSPEDSSIYLCSGEDALGVIAFFGQGTRLTVV.